Presented here are 28 T cell receptor beta chains from one specimen sequenced in a study of vaccination and CD4 T cells after COVID-19. Cultured CD4+ T-cell DNA underwent Oncomine TCR Beta short-read sequencing. TCRdb reprocessed the PCR reads via MiXCR and lists one record per CDR3 protein. The sample has 15,000 or so distinct CDR3 sequences, around 55% seen once. Indicated treatment: roughly nine-day PBMC culture with coronavirus spike peptide pools or control peptides (ViraFEST assay). These receptors have no identified antigens. The sample here was cultured CD4+ T cells from blood, taken after SARS-CoV-2 vaccination. Receptor source: a human donor with COVID-19.

The J gene is TRBJ2-3, the V gene TRBV6-4; TRBD1 matches at 9 bases. CDR3 size: 14 residues. CDR1 is MRHNA, CDR2 SNTAGT, per germline. The V gene end was trimmed by 3 bases and the J gene end by 10 bases; junction bases not matched to a gene: 8. This CDR3 is CASSEEQGAGPQYF. CDR3 coding DNA: TGTGCCAGCAGTGAGGAACAGGGGGCTGGTCCGCAGTATTTT.

This clonotype was seen a few times. The CDR3 DNA is TGTGCCTGGAGTGTAACAGGGAGGGGTGGCTACACCTTC. It specifies CAWSVTGRGGYTF. V and J are TRBV30 and TRBJ1-2; possibly TRBD1 for D (6 bases). Germline V gives CDR1 GTSNPN, CDR2 SVGIG (reference sequence). The V and J ends lost 0 bases and 7 bases respectively, with 12 bases between them. The CDR3 is 13 residues long.

The V call is TRBV9, the J call TRBJ1-1; D is undetermined. V was pared by 0 bases and J by 1 base, with 4 bases between. The V gene's germline CDR1 is SGDLS and CDR2 YYNGEE. The CDR3 totals 13 residues. The CDR3 bases are TGTGCCAGCAGCGTAGTGAGGAACACTGAAGCTTTCTTT. Translation gives CASSVVRNTEAFF.

The genes are TRBV28 and TRBJ1-2; D is undetermined. V lost 9 bases and J 7 bases, leaving 21 bases between the germline ends. The CDR3 covers 14 residues. Looked up from germline, CDR1 is MDHEN and CDR2 is SYDVKM. The CDR3 loop reads CASRVGHRASGYTF. CDR3 sequence (DNA): TGTGCCAGTCGGGTAGGCCATAGGGCCTCTGGCTACACCTTC.

This chain links TRBV20-1 with TRBJ2-2; TRBD2 is a possible D gene (5 bases). This CDR3 is 13 amino acids long. V shed 6 bases and J shed 0 bases, with 8 bases lying between them. CDR1 is DFQATT, CDR2 SNEGSKA, per germline (reference sequence). CDR3 loop: CSADYSNTGELFF. The CDR3 nucleotides are TGCAGTGCAGACTATTCGAACACCGGGGAGCTGTTTTTT.

This clonotype has only a few counts. V is TRBV6-5 and J is TRBJ1-1, with a tentative D call TRBD1 (5 bases). V lost 4 bases and J lost 4, with 19 bases in between. Germline V gives CDR1 MNHEY, CDR2 SVGAGI. This CDR3 is 16 amino acids long. DNA for the CDR3: TGTGCCAGCAGTTGGAGCTTCGGGGGAGGGCGCACTGAAGCTTTCTTT. It is translated as CASSWSFGGGRTEAFF.

The genes are TRBV18 and TRBJ2-2; D is uncertain. The CDR3 sequence is 15 residues long. Germline V gene sequence: CDR1 KGHSH, CDR2 LQKENI. V was trimmed by 3 bases and J by 4 bases, leaving 12 bases between them. CDR3 region: CASSPSSFGTGELFF. CDR3 nucleotide sequence: TGTGCCAGCTCACCCTCTTCTTTCGGCACCGGGGAGCTGTTTTTT.

This rearrangement joins TRBV2 to TRBJ2-5; TRBD1 agrees at 7 bases. Germline V lookup: CDR1 SNHLY, CDR2 FYNNEI. Unmatched junction bases numbered 9, after V lost 4 bases and J lost 4 bases. The CDR3 spans 15 residues. CDR3 protein: CASSVGPGGRETQYF. The CDR3 DNA follows: TGTGCCAGCAGTGTAGGGCCAGGGGGTAGAGAGACCCAGTACTTC.

The rearrangement joins TRBV20-1 to TRBJ1-3; 11 bases align to TRBD1. V dropped 7 bases and J dropped 4; count of bases not matched to a gene: 12. CDR1 and CDR2 from the germline V gene are DFQATT and SNEGSKA (reference sequence). The CDR3 contains 16 residues. CDR3 sequence: CSVGVGTGGFGNTIYF. The CDR3 nucleotides are TGCAGTGTTGGGGTCGGGACAGGGGGGTTCGGAAACACCATATATTTT.

This chain connects TRBV9 to TRBJ2-7, with D possibly matching TRBD1 (7 bases). CDR3 length equals 17 residues. Germline assignment: CDR1 SGDLS and CDR2 YYNGEE. V was clipped by 0 bases and J by 3 bases, with 19 bases between them. CDR3 in amino acids: CASSVEAGGLQYYEQYF. DNA for the CDR3: TGTGCCAGCAGCGTAGAGGCAGGGGGGCTGCAATACTACGAGCAGTACTTC.

The V and J genes are TRBV27 and TRBJ2-7; TRBD2 might be the D (5 bases). The CDR3 has 13 residues. Germline V gene lookup returns CDR1 MNHEY and CDR2 SMNVEV (reference sequence). V lost 2 bases and J lost 9, with 14 bases in between. This chain's CDR3 is CASSLQAEDSQYF. The CDR3 region has the DNA TGTGCCAGCAGTTTACAGGCAGAGGACTCGCAGTACTTC.

The chain couples TRBV2 to TRBJ1-1; D may be TRBD1 (6 bases). CDR3 size: 13 residues. The germline V gene has CDR1 SNHLY and CDR2 FYNNEI. With 3 bases removed from V and 3 bases from J, the gap between germline ends came to 8 bases. CDR3 region: CASSETGHTEAFF. CDR3 coding DNA: TGTGCCAGCAGTGAGACAGGACACACTGAAGCTTTCTTT.

This clonotype was observed once. The chain combines TRBV10-2 with TRBJ1-5, with no clear D. The germline CDR1 and CDR2 sequences are WSHSY and SAAADI. The CDR3 extends over 13 amino acids. Trimming pared 3 bases from V and 5 bases from J, leaving 8 bases between. The CDR3: CASSDGRHQPQHF. CDR3 DNA: TGCGCCAGCAGTGACGGCCGCCATCAGCCCCAGCATTTT.

The chain is built from TRBV5-1 and TRBJ2-2, with 7 bases matching TRBD2. Germline values: CDR1 SGHRS, CDR2 YFSETQ. CDR3 size: 15 residues. Trimming at V came to 3 bases and at J to 6 bases, leaving 8 bases not matched to a gene. For the CDR3, the DNA is TGCGCCAGCAGCTCACAAGGGAGGGAGGCCGGGGAGCTGTTTTTT. Translation: CASSSQGREAGELFF.

This chain's CDR3 is CASSYGTGDPEAFF. The CDR3 DNA is TGTGCCAGCAGTTATGGGACAGGGGACCCTGAAGCTTTCTTT. This chain uses TRBV6-5 with TRBJ1-1; 10 nucleotides align to TRBD1. CDR1 MNHEY and CDR2 SVGAGI come from the germline V gene. This CDR3 contains 14 residues. The V and J ends lost 3 bases and 6 bases, in that order; junction bases with no gene match: 4.

The CDR3 sequence: CASSGASGGAEDTQYF. CDR3 in DNA: TGCGCCAGCAGCGGGGCTAGCGGGGGCGCGGAGGATACGCAGTATTTT. The chain has TRBV5-1 and TRBJ2-3; 10 bases are shared with TRBD2. The CDR3 contains 16 residues. CDR1 SGHRS and CDR2 YFSETQ come from the germline V gene. V lost 4 bases to trimming and J lost 6 bases; unmatched junction nucleotides: 11.

This clonotype appeared a few times. The gene calls are TRBV29-1 and TRBJ1-5; D possibly corresponds to TRBD1 (6 bases). Germline CDR1 reads SQVTM; CDR2 reads ANQGSEA. The CDR3 length is 13 residues. The V gene lost 3 bases and the J gene lost 4 bases, with 10 bases spanning the gap. The CDR3 here is CSVDGGLNQPQHF. In DNA, the CDR3 is TGCAGCGTTGACGGGGGGCTTAATCAGCCCCAGCATTTT.

V gene TRBV6-1 combines with J gene TRBJ2-1; 9 bases match TRBD1. CDR3 length: 13 residues. J gave up 9 bases and V 6 bases, and 6 bases lay outside the gene matches. The germline V gene has CDR1 MNHNS and CDR2 SASEGT. CDR3 sequence (DNA): TGTGCCAGCAGATTCCGACAGGGGGTTGAGCAGTTCTTC. Amino acid sequence: CASRFRQGVEQFF.

This clonotype is a singleton in its sample. V usage is TRBV28 and J usage is TRBJ1-1; 8 bases are shared with TRBD1. Germline V CDR1 and CDR2: MDHEN, SYDVKM. After removal of 6 bases from V and 2 bases from J, the junction contained 8 bases not matched to a gene. CDR3 length: 15 residues. The CDR3 region is CASSRTGQVNTEAFF. The CDR3 nucleotides read TGTGCCAGCAGCCGGACGGGACAGGTAAACACTGAAGCTTTCTTT.

This clonotype came up once. The chain recombines TRBV6-1 with TRBJ2-7; 7 bases agree with TRBD1. Germline loops: CDR1 MNHNS, CDR2 SASEGT. This CDR3 has 14 amino acids. Losses at the gene ends were 5 bases for V and 3 bases for J; bases not matched to a gene: 7. The chain's CDR3 is CASSKDRPDYEQYF. The CDR3 DNA reads TGTGCCAGCAGTAAGGACAGGCCCGACTACGAGCAGTACTTC.

This sequence joins TRBV29-1 and TRBJ1-4, with a weak D call TRBD1 (5 bases). The CDR3 runs 12 residues. V was trimmed by 7 bases and J by 4 bases, leaving 10 bases between them. The germline V gene has CDR1 SQVTM and CDR2 ANQGSEA. The CDR3 DNA sequence: TGCAGCGCCCGTGGGGGTAATGAAAAACTGTTTTTT. This sequence encodes CSARGGNEKLFF.

Only one count was recorded for this clonotype. The V call is TRBV30, the J call TRBJ2-2, with 9 bases identical to TRBD2. CDR3 size: 12 residues. The V segment lost 5 bases and the J segment 11 bases; nucleotides outside the gene matches: 6. The germline V gene encodes CDR1 GTSNPN and CDR2 SVGIG (reference sequence). The CDR3 DNA reads as TGTGCCTGGTCCCCAGCGGGGGGCGAGCTGTTTTTT. Its protein product is CAWSPAGGELFF.

The rearrangement joins TRBV6-2 or TRBV6-3 to TRBJ1-1, with D maybe TRBD1 (5 bases). The V and J ends lost 11 bases and 1 base respectively, with 17 bases between them. CDR3 size: 14 residues. In germline, CDR1 is MNHEY, CDR2 SVGEGT. CDR3 DNA sequence: TGTGCCGGCTCACCCGGGGGGTGGAACACTGAAGCTTTCTTT. The encoded protein is CAGSPGGWNTEAFF.

This clonotype was seen only a few times. The genes are TRBV24-1 and TRBJ2-5, with TRBD1 matching 9 bases. The CDR3 has 12 residues. The trim removed 10 bases at V and 6 bases at J, leaving 5 bases unmatched. Germline CDR1 is KGHDR and CDR2 is SFDVKD. This CDR3 reads CATGTGLKTQYF. CDR3 DNA sequence: TGTGCCACTGGGACAGGGCTAAAGACCCAGTACTTC.

V gene TRBV7-9 combines with J gene TRBJ1-6; TRBD1 aligns across 8 bases. Germline V gives CDR1 SEHNR, CDR2 FQNEAQ (reference sequence). J was trimmed by 8 bases and V by 4 bases; bases with no gene match: 4. This CDR3 has 14 amino acids. DNA of the CDR3: TGTGCCAGCAGCTCGGACAGGGCTGATTCACCCCTCCACTTT. Encoded protein: CASSSDRADSPLHF. Using reference TRBV7-9 and TRBJ1-6 for the parts outside the CDR3, the full variable domain is DTGVSQNPRHKITKRGQNVTFRCDPISEHNRLYWYRQTLGQGPEFLTYFQNEAQLEKSRLLSDRFSAERPKGSFSTLEIQRTEQGDSAMYLCASSSDRADSPLHFGNGTRLTVT.

This clonotype was seen just once. CDR3 loop: CASSKASGRGAYNEQFF. The CDR3 DNA sequence: TGTGCCAGCAGCAAAGCGTCAGGGCGGGGGGCCTACAATGAGCAGTTCTTC. V and J are TRBV21-1 and TRBJ2-1; the table gives TRBD1 as D, unverified against the DNA. TRBV21-1 is reported as a pseudogene. CDR3 length equals 17 residues.

V usage is TRBV20-1 and J usage is TRBJ1-2, with D perhaps TRBD1 (5 bases). V lost 0 bases and J 1 base, leaving 12 bases between the germline ends. The CDR3 runs 15 residues. Per the germline V gene, CDR1 is DFQATT and CDR2 is SNEGSKA (reference sequence). The CDR3 region is CSAREGGRGNYGYTF. CDR3 DNA: TGCAGTGCTAGAGAGGGGGGAAGAGGTAACTATGGCTACACCTTC.

This clonotype was found a few times. Written as DNA, the CDR3 is TGTGCCAGCAGCCCGTGGACAGGGGAGGGTACTGAAGCTTTCTTT. It specifies CASSPWTGEGTEAFF. The chain recombines TRBV7-8 with TRBJ1-1; 9 bases map to TRBD1. This CDR3 contains 15 residues. V was clipped by 5 bases and J by 5 bases; unmatched bases: 9. Germline loops: CDR1 SGHVS, CDR2 FQNEAQ.